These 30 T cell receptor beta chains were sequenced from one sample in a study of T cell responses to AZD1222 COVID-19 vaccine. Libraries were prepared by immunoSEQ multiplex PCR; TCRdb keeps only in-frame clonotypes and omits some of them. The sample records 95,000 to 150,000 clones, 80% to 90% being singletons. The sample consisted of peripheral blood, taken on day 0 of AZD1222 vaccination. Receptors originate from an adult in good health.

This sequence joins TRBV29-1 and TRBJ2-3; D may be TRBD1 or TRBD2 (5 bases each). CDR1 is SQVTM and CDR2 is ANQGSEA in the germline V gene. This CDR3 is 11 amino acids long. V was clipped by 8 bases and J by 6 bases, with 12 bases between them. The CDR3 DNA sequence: TGCAGCTCCAGGGACGCCGATACGCAGTATTTT. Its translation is CSSRDADTQYF.

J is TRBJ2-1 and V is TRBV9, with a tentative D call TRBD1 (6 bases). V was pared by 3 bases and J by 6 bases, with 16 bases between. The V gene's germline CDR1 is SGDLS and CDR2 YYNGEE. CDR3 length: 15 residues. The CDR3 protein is CASSGGQRLINEQFF. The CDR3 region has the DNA TGTGCCAGCAGCGGGGGGCAAAGGTTAATCAATGAGCAGTTCTTC. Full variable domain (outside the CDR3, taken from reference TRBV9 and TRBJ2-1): DSGVTQTPKHLITATGQRVTLRCSPRSGDLSVYWYQQSLDQGLQFLIQYYNGEERAKGNILERFSAQQFPDLHSELNLSSLELGDSALYFCASSGGQRLINEQFFGPGTRLTVL.

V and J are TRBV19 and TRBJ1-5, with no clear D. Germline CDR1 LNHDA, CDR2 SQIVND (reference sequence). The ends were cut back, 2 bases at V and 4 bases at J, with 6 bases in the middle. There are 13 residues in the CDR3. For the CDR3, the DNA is TGTGCCAGTAGTATAACCGATAATCAGCCCCAGCATTTT. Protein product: CASSITDNQPQHF.

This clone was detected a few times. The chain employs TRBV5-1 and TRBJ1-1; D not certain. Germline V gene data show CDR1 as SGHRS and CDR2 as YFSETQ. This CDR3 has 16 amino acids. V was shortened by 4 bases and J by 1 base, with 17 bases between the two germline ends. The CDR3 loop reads CASSARDLTKNTEAFF. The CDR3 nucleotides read TGCGCCAGCAGCGCCCGGGATCTTACTAAGAACACTGAAGCTTTCTTT.

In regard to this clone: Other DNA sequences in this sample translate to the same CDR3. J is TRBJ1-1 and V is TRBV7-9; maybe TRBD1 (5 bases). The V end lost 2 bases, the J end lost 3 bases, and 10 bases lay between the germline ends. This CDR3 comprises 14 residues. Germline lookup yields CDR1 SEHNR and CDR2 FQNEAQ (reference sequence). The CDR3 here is CASSLQGTDTEAFF. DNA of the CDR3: TGTGCCAGCAGCTTACAGGGTACGGACACTGAAGCTTTCTTT.

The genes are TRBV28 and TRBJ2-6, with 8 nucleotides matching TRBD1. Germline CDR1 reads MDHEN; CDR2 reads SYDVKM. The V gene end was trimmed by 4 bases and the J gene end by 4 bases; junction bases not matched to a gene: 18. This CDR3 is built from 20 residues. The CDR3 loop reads CASSSGLGTGPPLGANVLTF. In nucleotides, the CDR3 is TGTGCCAGCAGTTCGGGACTTGGGACAGGTCCACCCCTGGGGGCCAACGTCCTGACTTTC.

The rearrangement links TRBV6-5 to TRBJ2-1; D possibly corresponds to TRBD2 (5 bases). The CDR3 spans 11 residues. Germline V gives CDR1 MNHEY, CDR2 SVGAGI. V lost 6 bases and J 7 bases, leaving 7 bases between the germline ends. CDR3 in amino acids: CASRTGNEQFF. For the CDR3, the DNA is TGTGCCAGCAGGACGGGAAATGAGCAGTTCTTC.

The CDR3 bases are TGTGCCAGCAGCTTGGCCCGGGGGGAGGTTCTAGAGACCCAGTACTTC. Its translation is CASSLARGEVLETQYF. The gene calls are TRBV5-6 and TRBJ2-5, with 7 bases lining up with TRBD2. The germline V gene has CDR1 SGHDT and CDR2 YYEEEE. The CDR3 runs to 16 residues. V gave up 0 bases and J gave up 4 bases; unmatched junction bases: 9.

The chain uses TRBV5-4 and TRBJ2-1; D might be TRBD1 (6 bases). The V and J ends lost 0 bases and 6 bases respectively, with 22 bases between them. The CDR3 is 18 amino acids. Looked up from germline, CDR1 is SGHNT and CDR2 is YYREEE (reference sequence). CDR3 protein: CASSLAVGRGNRRNEQFF. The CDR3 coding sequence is TGTGCCAGCAGCTTGGCCGTGGGCAGGGGAAATCGGCGCAATGAGCAGTTCTTC.

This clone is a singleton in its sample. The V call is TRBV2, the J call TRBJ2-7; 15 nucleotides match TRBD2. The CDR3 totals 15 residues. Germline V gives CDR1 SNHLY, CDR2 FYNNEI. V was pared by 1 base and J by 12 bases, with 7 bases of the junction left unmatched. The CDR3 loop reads CASSEDRGLAGGRYF. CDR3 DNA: TGTGCCAGCAGTGAAGACAGGGGACTAGCGGGAGGACGGTACTTC.

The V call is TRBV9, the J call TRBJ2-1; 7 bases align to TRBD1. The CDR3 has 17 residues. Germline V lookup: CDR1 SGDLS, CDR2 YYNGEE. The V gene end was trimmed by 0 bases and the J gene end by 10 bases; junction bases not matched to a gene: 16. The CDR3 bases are TGTGCCAGCAGCGTAGCAGGTGCGACAGGGACCCCTTGGGAGCAGTTCTTC. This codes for CASSVAGATGTPWEQFF.

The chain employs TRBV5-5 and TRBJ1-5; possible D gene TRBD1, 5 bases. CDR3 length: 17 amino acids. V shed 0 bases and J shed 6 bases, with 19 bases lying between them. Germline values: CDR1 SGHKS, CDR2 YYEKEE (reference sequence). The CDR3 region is CASSLALFDRSVQPQHF. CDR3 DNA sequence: TGTGCCAGCAGCTTGGCCTTATTTGACAGATCGGTTCAGCCCCAGCATTTT.

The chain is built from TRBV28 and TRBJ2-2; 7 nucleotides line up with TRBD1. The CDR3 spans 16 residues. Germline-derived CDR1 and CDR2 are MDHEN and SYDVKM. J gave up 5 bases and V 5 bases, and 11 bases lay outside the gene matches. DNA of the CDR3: TGTGCCAGCAGTCCGATCGACAGGGCAGATACCGGGGAGCTGTTTTTT. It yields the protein CASSPIDRADTGELFF.

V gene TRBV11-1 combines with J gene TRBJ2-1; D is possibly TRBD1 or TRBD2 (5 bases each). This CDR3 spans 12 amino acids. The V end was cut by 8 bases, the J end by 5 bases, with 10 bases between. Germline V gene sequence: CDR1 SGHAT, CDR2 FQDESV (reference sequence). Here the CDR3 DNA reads TGTGCCAGCCAGAGGGGACACAATGAGCAGTTCTTC. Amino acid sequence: CASQRGHNEQFF.

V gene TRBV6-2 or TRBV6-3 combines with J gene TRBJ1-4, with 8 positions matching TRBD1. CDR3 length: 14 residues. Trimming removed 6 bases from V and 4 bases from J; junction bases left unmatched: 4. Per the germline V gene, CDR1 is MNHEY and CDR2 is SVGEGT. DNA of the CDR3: TGTGCCAGCAGCTGGACAGGGAATAATGAAAAACTGTTTTTT. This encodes CASSWTGNNEKLFF.

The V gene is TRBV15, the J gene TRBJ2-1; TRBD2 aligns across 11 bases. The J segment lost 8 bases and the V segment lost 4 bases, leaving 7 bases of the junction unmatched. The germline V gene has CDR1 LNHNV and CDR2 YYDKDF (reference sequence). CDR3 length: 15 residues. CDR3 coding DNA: TGTGCCACCAGCATACTAGCGGGAGAACTGGATGAGCAGTTCTTC. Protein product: CATSILAGELDEQFF.

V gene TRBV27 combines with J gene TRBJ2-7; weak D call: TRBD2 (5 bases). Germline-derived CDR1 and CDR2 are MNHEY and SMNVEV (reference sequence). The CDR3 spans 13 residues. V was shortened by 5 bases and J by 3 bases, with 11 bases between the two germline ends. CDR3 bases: TGTGCCAGCAGTCCCGGGATCGGCTACGAGCAGTACTTC. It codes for CASSPGIGYEQYF.

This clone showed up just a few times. This chain's CDR3 is CATSDPGQTGELFF. The DNA of the CDR3 is TGTGCCACCAGTGATCCGGGACAGACCGGGGAGCTGTTTTTT. The chain recombines TRBV24-1 with TRBJ2-2, with 7 nucleotides matching TRBD1. With 3 bases clipped from V and 5 bases from J, the junction kept 2 bases outside the gene matches. Germline CDR1 is KGHDR and CDR2 is SFDVKD. There are 14 residues in the CDR3.

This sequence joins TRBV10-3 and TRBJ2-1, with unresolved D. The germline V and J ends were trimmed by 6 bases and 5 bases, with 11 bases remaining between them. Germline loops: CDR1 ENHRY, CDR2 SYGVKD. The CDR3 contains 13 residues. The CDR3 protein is CAIRNGGDNEQFF. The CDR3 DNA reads TGTGCCATCAGAAACGGTGGGGACAATGAGCAGTTCTTC.

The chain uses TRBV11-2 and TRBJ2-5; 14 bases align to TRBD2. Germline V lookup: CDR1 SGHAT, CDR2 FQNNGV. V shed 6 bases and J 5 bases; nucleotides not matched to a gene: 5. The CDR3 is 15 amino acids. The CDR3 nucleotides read TGTGCCAGCAGTTTCGGGACTAGCGGGAGTGAGACCCAGTACTTC. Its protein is CASSFGTSGSETQYF.

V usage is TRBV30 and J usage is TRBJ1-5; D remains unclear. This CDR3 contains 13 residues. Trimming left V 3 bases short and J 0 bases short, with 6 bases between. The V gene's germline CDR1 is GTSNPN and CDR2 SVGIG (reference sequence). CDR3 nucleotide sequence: TGTGCCTGGAGGCCGGATAGCAATCAGCCCCAGCATTTT. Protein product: CAWRPDSNQPQHF.

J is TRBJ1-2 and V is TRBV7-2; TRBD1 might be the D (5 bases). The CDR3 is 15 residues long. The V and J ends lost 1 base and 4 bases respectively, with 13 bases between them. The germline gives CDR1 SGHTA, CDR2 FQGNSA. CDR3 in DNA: TGTGCCAGCAGCTTAGGACAGCGCCTATCCTATGGCTACACCTTC. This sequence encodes CASSLGQRLSYGYTF.

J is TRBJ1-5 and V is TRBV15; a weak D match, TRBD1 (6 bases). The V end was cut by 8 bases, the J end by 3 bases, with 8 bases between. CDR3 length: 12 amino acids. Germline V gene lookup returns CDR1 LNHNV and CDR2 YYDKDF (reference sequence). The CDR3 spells CATGQPNQPQHF. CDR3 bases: TGTGCCACCGGACAGCCCAATCAGCCCCAGCATTTT.

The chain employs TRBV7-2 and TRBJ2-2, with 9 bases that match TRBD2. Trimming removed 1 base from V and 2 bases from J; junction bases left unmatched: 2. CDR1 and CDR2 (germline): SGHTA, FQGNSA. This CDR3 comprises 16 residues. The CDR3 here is CASSLGGGANTGELFF. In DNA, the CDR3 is TGTGCCAGCAGCTTAGGCGGGGGGGCAAACACCGGGGAGCTGTTTTTT.

Here the CDR3 DNA reads TGTGCCAGCAGTGTTGACGCTAGCGGGTACAATGAGCAGTTCTTC. Translation: CASSVDASGYNEQFF. The chain uses TRBV27 and TRBJ2-1; 8 bases line up with TRBD2. CDR1 and CDR2 (germline): MNHEY, SMNVEV (reference sequence). V lost 5 bases and J lost 4; bases outside the gene matches: 7. CDR3 length: 15 residues.

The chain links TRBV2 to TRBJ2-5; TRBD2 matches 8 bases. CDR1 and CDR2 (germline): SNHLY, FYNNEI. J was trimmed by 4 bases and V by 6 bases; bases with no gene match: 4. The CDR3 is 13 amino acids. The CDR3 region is CASSAREGETQYF. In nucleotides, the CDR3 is TGTGCCAGCAGCGCACGGGAGGGAGAGACCCAGTACTTC.

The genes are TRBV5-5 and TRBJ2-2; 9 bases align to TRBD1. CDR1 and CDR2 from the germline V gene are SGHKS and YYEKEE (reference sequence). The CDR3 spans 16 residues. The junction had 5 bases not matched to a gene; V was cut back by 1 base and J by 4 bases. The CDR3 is CASSLLGTGSTGELFF. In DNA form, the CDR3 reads TGTGCCAGCAGCTTGCTTGGGACAGGGAGCACCGGGGAGCTGTTTTTT.

CDR3 protein: CASSYSVGPSPLHF. CDR3 nucleotide sequence: TGTGCCAGCAGTTACTCGGTAGGACCCTCACCCCTCCACTTT. V is TRBV6-6 and J is TRBJ1-6; D unclear. V lost 0 bases to trimming and J lost 10 bases, with 10 bases between them. The CDR3 runs to 14 residues. Germline V gives CDR1 MNHNY, CDR2 SVGAGI (reference sequence).

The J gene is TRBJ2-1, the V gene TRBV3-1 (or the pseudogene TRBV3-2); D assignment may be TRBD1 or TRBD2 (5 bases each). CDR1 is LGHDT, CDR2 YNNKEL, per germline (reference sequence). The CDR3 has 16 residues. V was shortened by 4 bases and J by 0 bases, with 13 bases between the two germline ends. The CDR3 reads CASSLAKGSSYNEQFF. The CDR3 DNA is TGTGCCAGCAGCCTCGCAAAGGGGAGCTCCTACAATGAGCAGTTCTTC.

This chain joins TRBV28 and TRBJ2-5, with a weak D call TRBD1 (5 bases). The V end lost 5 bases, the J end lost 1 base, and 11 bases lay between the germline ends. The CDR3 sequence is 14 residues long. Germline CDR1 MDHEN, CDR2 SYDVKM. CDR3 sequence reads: CASSPDSIQETQYF. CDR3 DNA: TGTGCCAGCAGTCCCGACAGCATCCAAGAGACCCAGTACTTC. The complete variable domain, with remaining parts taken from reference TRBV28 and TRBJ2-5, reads DVKVTQSSRYLVKRTGEKVFLECVQDMDHENMFWYRQDPGLGLRLIYFSYDVKMKEKGDIPEGYSVSREKKERFSLILESASTNQTSMYLCASSPDSIQETQYFGPGTRLLVL.